The source of this TCR beta chain is a study of blood T cell repertoires in COVID-19. Study in general: The analysed material was cDNA or gDNA that came from T cells, B-cell-depleted T cells, or PBMCs.

TCRdb keeps only in-frame clones here, not all; method: immunoSEQ multiplex PCR. The sample consists of 120,000 to 150,000 clones, 85% to 90% of them appearing once. The origin of this receptor is a human donor in a cohort sampled during active COVID-19. Sequencing input: peripheral blood.

The CDR3 reads CASSEPVRLAKNIQYF. CDR3 sequence (DNA): TGTGCCAGCAGTGAACCCGTCAGGTTAGCCAAAAACATTCAGTACTTC. The chain links TRBV2 to TRBJ2-4, with D hard to call. Germline V gives CDR1 SNHLY, CDR2 FYNNEI. The CDR3 contains 16 residues. The V end was cut by 2 bases, the J end by 0 bases, with 11 bases between.